The 19 T cell receptor beta chains listed next were all sequenced from one sample in a study of blood T cells in healthy people across ages. Combining a sample-barcoded 5' primer with a J-beta primer mix, a second PCR ran for roughly 6 to 12 cycles. TCRdb recomputed calls from the 5' RACE reads with MiXCR, one row per CDR3 protein. The repertoire holds around 800,000 distinct CDR3 sequences, 25% to 30% seen once, with about 3% in the top ten. The same data also contributed to another study, on T cells of mothers and their children.

The material sequenced was blood. The receptors come from a boy under 18 in good health.

The V gene is TRBV6-5, the J gene TRBJ1-4; tentatively, D is TRBD1 (6 bases). Germline-derived CDR1 and CDR2 are MNHEY and SVGAGI. The CDR3 loop spans 15 amino acids. V gave up 2 bases and J gave up 2 bases, with 9 bases separating them. CDR3 loop: CASSYTTGTNEKLFF. The CDR3 coding sequence is TGTGCCAGCAGTTACACAACAGGGACTAATGAAAAACTGTTTTTT.

On this clonotype itself: At one of its ends the junction is not consistent with the germline gene, which may arise from a read error. The chain links TRBV4-1 to TRBJ1-1; D possibly corresponds to TRBD1 (6 bases). This CDR3 has 15 amino acids. Germline values: CDR1 MGHRA, CDR2 YSYEKL. The CDR3 reads CASSQDTGRNTDAFF. DNA of the CDR3: TGCGCCAGCAGCCAAGATACAGGGAGGAACACTGACGCTTTCTTT.

This clonotype was seen more than once but under ten times. The V gene is TRBV6-6, the J gene TRBJ1-3; 7 bases fit TRBD1. The CDR3 runs 15 residues. The V and J ends lost 4 bases and 4 bases, in that order; junction bases with no gene match: 7. CDR1 and CDR2 from the germline V gene are MNHNY and SVGAGI (reference sequence). The CDR3 reads CASSFLGTVGNTIYF. DNA for the CDR3: TGTGCCAGCAGTTTCCTCGGGACAGTCGGAAACACCATATATTTT.

The rearrangement joins TRBV5-1 to TRBJ2-5; 9 bases map to TRBD1. The better agreement between TRBJ2-7 and the DNA end casts doubt on the J call. Germline CDR1 is SGHRS and CDR2 is YFSETQ. The CDR3 contains 17 residues. CDR3: CASSLVSPGQGPYEQYF. CDR3 nucleotide sequence: TGCGCCAGCAGCTTGGTTTCTCCGGGACAGGGCCCCTACGAGCAGTACTTC.

The J gene is TRBJ2-2, the V gene TRBV12-3 or TRBV12-4; D perhaps matches TRBD1 (5 bases). V was cut by 5 bases and J by 5 bases, with 18 bases left in between. The CDR3 has 16 amino acids. Written as DNA, the CDR3 is TGTGCCAGCAGTCGTCGGCCTGGGGCGGAGACCGGGGAGCTGTTTTTT. It specifies CASSRRPGAETGELFF.

The chain couples TRBV6-2 or TRBV6-3 to TRBJ2-1, with D unclear. This CDR3 spans 16 amino acids. CDR1 MNHEY and CDR2 SVGEGT come from the germline V gene. Trimming shortened V by 6 bases and J by 0 bases, and 15 bases separated the two germline ends. The CDR3 DNA reads as TGTGCCAGCAGCGGGCCTGCGGCCACCTCCTACAATGAGCAGTTCTTC. Its translation is CASSGPAATSYNEQFF.

This clonotype came up a few times. The junction and the germline gene differ at one end; a read error may be behind it. The CDR3 DNA is TGTGCCAGCAGTTTAGGGGACAGGACCCCTAGGCGCTACACCTTC. Amino acids: CASSLGDRTPRRYTF. The chain couples TRBV7-9 to TRBJ1-2; 8 bases are a match to TRBD1. CDR3 length equals 15 residues. CDR1 and CDR2 from the germline V gene are SEHNR and FQNEAQ (reference sequence).

The CDR3, as DNA: TGTGCCAGCAGTTTATCAGCAGGACCTTTCTCTGGAAACACCATATATTTT. This translates into CASSLSAGPFSGNTIYF. The V gene is TRBV12-3 or TRBV12-4, the J gene TRBJ1-3; D gene unclear. This CDR3 is 17 amino acids long. V was shortened by 2 bases and J by 0 bases, with 14 bases between the two germline ends.

This clonotype was observed a handful of times. Sequence at one end of the junction differs from germline and may be a read error. V is TRBV4-1 and J is TRBJ1-4; 7 bases align to TRBD1. CDR3 size: 16 residues. Germline V gene data show CDR1 as MGHRA and CDR2 as YSYEKL. CDR3 bases: TGCGCCAGCAGCCAAGAAAGGGGGCCGGCTAATGGAAAACTGTTTTTT. Amino acid sequence: CASSQERGPANGKLFF.

This clonotype came up a few times. This sequence joins TRBV20-1 and TRBJ1-4, with D possibly being TRBD1 (6 bases). Looked up from germline, CDR1 is DFQATT and CDR2 is SNEGSKA (reference sequence). The CDR3 contains 14 residues. V was trimmed by 6 bases and J by 7 bases, leaving 18 bases between them. The chain's CDR3 is CSAHLGQLGEKLFF. In DNA, the CDR3 is TGCAGTGCGCACTTGGGACAACTTGGTGAAAAACTGTTTTTT.

This clonotype has only a few counts. The chain uses TRBV2 and TRBJ1-2; D possibly corresponds to TRBD1 (5 bases). V was trimmed by 5 bases and J by 7 bases, leaving 17 bases between them. Germline V CDR1 and CDR2: SNHLY, FYNNEI. The CDR3 has 14 amino acids. The CDR3 spells CASSNLKGGGGYTF. DNA for the CDR3: TGTGCCAGCAGTAACCTAAAAGGTGGGGGTGGCTACACCTTC. Using reference TRBV2 and TRBJ1-2 for the parts outside the CDR3, the full variable domain is EPEVTQTPSHQVTQMGQEVILRCVPISNHLYFYWYRQILGQKVEFLVSFYNNEISEKSEIFDDQFSVERPDGSNFTLKIRSTKLEDSAMYFCASSNLKGGGGYTFGSGTRLTVV.

The J gene is TRBJ2-7, the V gene TRBV9; the match to TRBD1 covers 8 bases. V dropped 4 bases and J dropped 4; count of bases not matched to a gene: 10. This CDR3 is built from 15 residues. The germline gives CDR1 SGDLS, CDR2 YYNGEE. The CDR3 sequence is CASSSMQGATYEQYF. The CDR3, as DNA: TGTGCCAGCAGCTCAATGCAGGGGGCGACTTACGAGCAGTACTTC.

This clonotype came up a few times. This chain connects TRBV6-1 to TRBJ1-5; 7 bases align to TRBD1. The germline V gene encodes CDR1 MNHNS and CDR2 SASEGT. V shed 8 bases, J shed 4 bases, and the junction held 8 bases outside the gene matches. This CDR3 comprises 14 residues. DNA of the CDR3: TGTGCCAGCGGGAAAGACAGGGCTAATCAGCCCCAGCATTTT. It codes for CASGKDRANQPQHF.

The chain joins TRBV27 to TRBJ1-1; D is undetermined. The germline CDR1 and CDR2 sequences are MNHEY and SMNVEV (reference sequence). The length of the CDR3 is 13 residues. With 7 bases removed from V and 1 base from J, the gap between germline ends came to 10 bases. CDR3 nucleotide sequence: TGTGCCAGCATGCGGGTTACGAACACTGAAGCTTTCTTT. It specifies CASMRVTNTEAFF.

The V and J genes are TRBV11-2 and TRBJ2-5; tentatively, D is TRBD1 (6 bases). The J call may be faulty, since TRBJ2-1 better matches the DNA end. Germline assignment: CDR1 SGHAT and CDR2 FQNNGV. The CDR3 length is 15 residues. Written as DNA, the CDR3 is TGTGCCAGCAGCTTGGGGGACAACGTCTACAATGAGCAGTTCTTC. It specifies CASSLGDNVYNEQFF.

Here the CDR3 DNA reads TGTGCCAGCAGTCCCGGGGACCTACCTTCCCTCCACTTT. It specifies CASSPGDLPSLHF. V gene TRBV12-3 or TRBV12-4 combines with J gene TRBJ1-6, with D perhaps matching TRBD1 (5 bases). Trimming shortened V by 5 bases and J by 14 bases, and 16 bases separated the two germline ends. The CDR3 sequence is 13 residues long.

This clonotype has more than one count but fewer than ten. The genes are TRBV15 and TRBJ2-5, with a tentative D call TRBD2 (5 bases). Trimming left V 4 bases short and J 2 bases short, with 11 bases between. This CDR3 contains 14 residues. Germline-derived CDR1 and CDR2 are LNHNV and YYDKDF (reference sequence). In DNA, the CDR3 is TGTGCCACCAGCATGGACTTACTACAAGAGACCCAGTACTTC. As protein: CATSMDLLQETQYF.

This clonotype was counted only a few times. The chain carries TRBV9 and TRBJ1-6; 8 bases are a match to TRBD1. Germline trimming cut 0 bases from V and 9 bases from J; bases unmatched to any gene: 5. The germline V gene has CDR1 SGDLS and CDR2 YYNGEE. This CDR3 region has 15 residues. CDR3 sequence reads: CASSVDTGGRSPLHF. The CDR3 nucleotides read TGTGCCAGCAGCGTAGATACAGGGGGGCGTTCACCCCTCCACTTT.

The J gene is TRBJ2-6, the V gene TRBV2; D is undetermined. CDR3 size: 17 residues. CDR1 is SNHLY, CDR2 FYNNEI, per germline. V dropped 2 bases and J dropped 0 bases, with 11 bases sitting between them. This CDR3 is CASSESVEGSGANVLTF. The CDR3 DNA reads as TGTGCCAGCAGTGAATCGGTTGAAGGCTCTGGGGCCAACGTCCTGACTTTC. The whole variable domain, remainder taken from reference TRBV2 and TRBJ2-6, is EPEVTQTPSHQVTQMGQEVILRCVPISNHLYFYWYRQILGQKVEFLVSFYNNEISEKSEIFDDQFSVERPDGSNFTLKIRSTKLEDSAMYFCASSESVEGSGANVLTFGAGSRLTVL.